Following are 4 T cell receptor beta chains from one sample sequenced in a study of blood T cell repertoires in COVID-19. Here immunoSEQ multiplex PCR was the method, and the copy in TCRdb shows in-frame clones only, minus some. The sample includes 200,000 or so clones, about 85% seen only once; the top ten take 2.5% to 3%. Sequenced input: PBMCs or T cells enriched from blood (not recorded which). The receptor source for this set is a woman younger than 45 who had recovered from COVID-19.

The CDR3 is CASSTGRTGAGATGELFF. DNA of the CDR3: TGTGCCAGCAGCACTGGTCGGACAGGGGCGGGGGCCACCGGGGAGCTGTTTTTT. V is TRBV5-4 and J is TRBJ2-2, with TRBD1 matching over 9 bases. CDR3 size: 18 residues. The V and J ends lost 4 bases and 4 bases, in that order; junction bases with no gene match: 14. Per germline, CDR1 SGHNT and CDR2 YYREEE (reference sequence). Combining the CDR3 with reference TRBV5-4 and TRBJ2-2 gives the whole variable domain ETGVTQSPTHLIKTRGQQVTLRCSSQSGHNTVSWYQQALGQGPQFIFQYYREEENGRGNFPPRFSGLQFPNYSSELNVNALELDDSALYLCASSTGRTGAGATGELFFGEGSRLTVL.

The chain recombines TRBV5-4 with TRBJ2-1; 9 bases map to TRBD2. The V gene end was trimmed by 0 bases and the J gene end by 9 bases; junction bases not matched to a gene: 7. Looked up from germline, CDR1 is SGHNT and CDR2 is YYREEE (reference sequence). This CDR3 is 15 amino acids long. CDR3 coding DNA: TGTGCCAGCAGCTTGGTAGCGGGGGCCGGGGTTGAGCAGTTCTTC. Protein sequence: CASSLVAGAGVEQFF.

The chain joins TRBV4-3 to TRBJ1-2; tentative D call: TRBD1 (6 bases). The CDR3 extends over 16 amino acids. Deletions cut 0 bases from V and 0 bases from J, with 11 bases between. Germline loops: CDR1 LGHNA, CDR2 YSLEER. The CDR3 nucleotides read TGCGCCAGCAGCCAAGAGGTGACAGGTCCTAACTATGGCTACACCTTC. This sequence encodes CASSQEVTGPNYGYTF.

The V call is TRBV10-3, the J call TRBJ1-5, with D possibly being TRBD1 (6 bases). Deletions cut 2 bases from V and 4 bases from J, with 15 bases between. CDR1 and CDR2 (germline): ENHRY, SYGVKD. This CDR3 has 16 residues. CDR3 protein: CAISETGHQRNQPQHF. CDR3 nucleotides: TGTGCCATCAGTGAGACGGGACACCAAAGGAATCAGCCCCAGCATTTT.